A single sample gave rise to the 16 T cell receptor beta chains below, sequenced in a study of CD8+CD57+ T cells in acquired aplastic anemia. The TCR beta profiling, which covered VDJ combination and CDR3 sequence, was carried out using genomic DNA as the template. TCRdb fed the reads into MiXCR, producing one record per CDR3 protein. The sample holds some 240,000 distinct CDR3 sequences, about 37% seen once. Material: sorted CD4+, CD8+, or CD8+CD57+ T cells (not recorded which) from PBMCs. The receptor set was obtained from a human donor in good health, serving as a control.

J is TRBJ2-1 and V is TRBV20-1; 11 nucleotides match TRBD2. Germline CDR1 DFQATT, CDR2 SNEGSKA (reference sequence). Trimming took 0 bases from V and 2 from J; bases not matched to a gene: 6. The CDR3 spans 17 residues. The CDR3 loop reads CSARDLTSGATYNEQFF. CDR3 nucleotides: TGCAGTGCTAGAGATCTGACTAGCGGGGCTACCTACAATGAGCAGTTCTTC.

This clonotype has ten or more counts. J is TRBJ2-7 and V is TRBV2; D unresolved. V was trimmed by 6 bases and J by 4 bases, leaving 16 bases between them. The germline gives CDR1 SNHLY, CDR2 FYNNEI. The CDR3 is 14 amino acids. CDR3 sequence: CASRMVSVKYEQYF. The CDR3 coding sequence is TGTGCCAGCAGAATGGTTTCCGTCAAGTACGAGCAGTACTTC.

This chain connects TRBV15 to TRBJ1-2, with 8 bases aligning to TRBD1. CDR1 is LNHNV, CDR2 YYDKDF, per germline (reference sequence). After removal of 3 bases from V and 6 bases from J, the junction contained 21 bases not matched to a gene. CDR3 size: 19 residues. The CDR3 DNA reads TGTGCCACCAGCAGCCACCACCCGGACAGGGTCACTCTTCCCGATGGCTACACCTTC. This translates into CATSSHHPDRVTLPDGYTF.

With regard to this clonotype: Likely a read error: the CDR3 ends without its conserved phenylalanine or tryptophan. The chain's CDR3 is CASSDSTDSDSPLHL. Here the CDR3 DNA reads TGTGCCAGCAGTGATTCGACGGACAGTGATTCACCCCTCCACCTT. The genes are TRBV10-3 and TRBJ1-6, with a weak D call TRBD1 (6 bases). CDR3 length: 15 residues. Per germline, CDR1 ENHRY and CDR2 SYGVKD.

This clonotype was observed once. Without the conserved terminal phenylalanine or tryptophan, this CDR3 likely stems from a read error. The chain couples TRBV10-3 to TRBJ2-7; tentative D call: TRBD1 (5 bases). With 11 bases removed from V and 3 bases from J, the gap between germline ends came to 17 bases. CDR1 ENHRY and CDR2 SYGVKD come from the germline V gene. This CDR3 has 13 amino acids. The CDR3 loop reads CAGSEQEYYEQYL. CDR3 bases: TGTGCCGGCAGTGAACAGGAATACTACGAGCAGTACCTC.

This clonotype has a count of ten or more. This chain links TRBV9 with TRBJ1-2; the D is unclear. The germline V gene encodes CDR1 SGDLS and CDR2 YYNGEE. The CDR3 has 17 amino acids. V was cut by 0 bases and J by 1 base, with 16 bases left in between. The CDR3 DNA follows: TGTGCCAGCAGCGTAGCTGGCGATGGCCGACATAACTATGGCTACACCTTC. The encoded protein is CASSVAGDGRHNYGYTF.

V gene TRBV7-2 combines with J gene TRBJ1-2; D is ambiguous. CDR3 length: 14 residues. The V end lost 5 bases, the J end lost 7 bases, and 17 bases lay between the germline ends. CDR1 and CDR2 from the germline V gene are SGHTA and FQGNSA. The CDR3 region is CASSLDIGIGGYTF. The CDR3, as DNA: TGTGCCAGCAGCCTAGATATCGGAATTGGTGGCTACACCTTC. Based on the CDR3 plus reference TRBV7-2 and TRBJ1-2, the full variable domain is GAGVSQSPSNKVTEKGKDVELRCDPISGHTALYWYRQSLGQGLEFLIYFQGNSAPDKSGLPSDRFSAERTGGSVSTLTIQRTQQEDSAVYLCASSLDIGIGGYTFGSGTRLTVV.

The V call is TRBV3-1, the J call TRBJ2-3; a possible D gene is TRBD1 (6 bases). The V end was cut by 1 base, the J end by 2 bases, with 19 bases between. Germline lookup yields CDR1 LGHDT and CDR2 YNNKEL (reference sequence). This CDR3 has 18 amino acids. CDR3 residues: CASSQGTWGRPSTDTQYF. CDR3 DNA: TGTGCCAGCAGCCAAGGGACATGGGGGCGACCATCCACAGATACGCAGTATTTT.

Ten or more counts support this clonotype. The CDR3 coding sequence is TGTGCCAGCAGCTCGGGACAGGGGGGATGGCCGGAGACCCAGTACTTC. Protein product: CASSSGQGGWPETQYF. The chain has TRBV11-2 and TRBJ2-5; TRBD1 matches 11 bases. Trimming removed 4 bases from V and 5 bases from J; junction bases left unmatched: 9. Germline V gene sequence: CDR1 SGHAT, CDR2 FQNNGV. The CDR3 has 16 amino acids.

The chain couples TRBV10-3 to TRBJ2-2, with D perhaps TRBD1 (5 bases). V was cut by 4 bases and J by 4 bases, with 7 bases left in between. The CDR3 is made up of 13 amino acids. Germline CDR1 ENHRY, CDR2 SYGVKD. The CDR3 sequence is CAISGTITGELFF. As DNA, the CDR3 is TGTGCCATCAGTGGGACAATCACCGGGGAGCTGTTTTTT.

This clonotype was seen ten or more times. The chain recombines TRBV6-1 with TRBJ1-2; no clear D. The germline V gene has CDR1 MNHNS and CDR2 SASEGT. CDR3 length: 13 residues. Trimming removed 5 bases from V and 7 bases from J, with 14 bases in between. This CDR3 reads CASSPVTGVGYTF. The CDR3, as DNA: TGTGCCAGCAGTCCAGTGACCGGGGTTGGCTACACCTTC.

Only a few counts were recorded for this clonotype. The chain employs TRBV30 and TRBJ1-6, with TRBD1 matching 7 bases. The CDR3 covers 14 residues. The germline gives CDR1 GTSNPN, CDR2 SVGIG (reference sequence). V lost 5 bases and J lost 3; bases outside the gene matches: 4. CDR3 amino acids: CAWGGQIYNSPLHF. CDR3 nucleotide sequence: TGTGCCTGGGGGGGACAGATCTATAATTCACCCCTCCACTTT.

The J gene is TRBJ1-2, the V gene TRBV24-1, with D possibly matching TRBD1 (5 bases). V was trimmed by 3 bases and J by 8 bases, leaving 15 bases between them. Germline CDR1 is KGHDR and CDR2 is SFDVKD. The CDR3 sequence is 14 residues long. Here the CDR3 DNA reads TGTGCCACCAGTGATGCGACAGCCGGATGGGGCTACACCTTC. Translating gives CATSDATAGWGYTF.

This clonotype was counted only a few times. The chain employs TRBV10-3 and TRBJ2-5, with 10 bases aligning to TRBD2. Germline CDR1 ENHRY, CDR2 SYGVKD. J lost 4 bases, V lost 10 bases, and 12 bases had no gene match. The CDR3 covers 15 residues. As DNA, the CDR3 is TGTGCCACCGTACCGAGCGGGGGGGGTTTAGAGACCCAGTACTTC. This translates into CATVPSGGGLETQYF.

Concerning this clonotype: An end of the junction does not agree with germline; a read error may underlie this. The chain carries TRBV13 and TRBJ2-7; TRBD1 matches 11 bases. The germline V gene encodes CDR1 PRHDT and CDR2 FYEKMQ (reference sequence). The CDR3 runs 17 residues. The CDR3 protein is CAGSLMSIGQGAYEQYF. As DNA, the CDR3 is TGTGCCGGCAGCCTCATGAGCATAGGACAGGGGGCTTACGAGCAGTACTTC. Combining the CDR3 with reference TRBV13 and TRBJ2-7 gives the whole variable domain AAGVIQSPRHLIKEKRETATLKCYPIPRHDTVYWYQQGPGQDPQFLISFYEKMQSDKGSIPDRFSAQQFSDYHSELNMSSLELGDSALYFCAGSLMSIGQGAYEQYFGPGTRLTVT.

The table lists this clonotype with a count of one. The V call is TRBV10-1, the J call TRBJ2-5, with TRBD2 as a possible D gene (7 bases). V was clipped by 4 bases and J by 5 bases, with 11 bases between them. Germline CDR1 and CDR2: WNHNN and SYGVQD (reference sequence). This CDR3 has 13 residues. The CDR3 is CASSVRGGETQYF. The CDR3 DNA reads as TGCGCCAGCAGTGTCAGGGGAGGGGAGACCCAGTACTTC.